Listed below are T cell receptor beta chains from one sample, sequenced in a study of identical twins. TCRdb passed the 5' RACE reads through MiXCR, listing each CDR3 protein once. The sample gives 1.5 million to 2 million distinct CDR3 sequences, less than 40% of which show up once; about 0.25% is in the top ten. The sample comprised cord blood. These receptors were taken from a newborn girl in good health. Both conserved end residues are part of each CDR3. Fields, in order: V gene, J gene, D gene, clone size, CDR3 DNA, CDR3 protein. A D gene is named only where the DNA matches it firmly. Expanded clones are given a class, and other clones once, few, many or no size at all.

v_gene: TRBV5-1; j_gene: TRBJ1-2; d_gene: -; abundance: -; CDR3nt: TGCGCCAGCAGCTTGGAACAGGTTTTCTATGGCTACACCTTC; CDR3aa: CASSLEQVFYGYTF
v_gene: TRBV28; j_gene: TRBJ2-5; d_gene: TRBD2; abundance: -; CDR3nt: TGTGCCAGCAGTCCCGGGACTAGCGGGAGGTACGTCGTGGAGACCCAGTACTTC; CDR3aa: CASSPGTSGRYVVETQYF
v_gene: TRBV20-1; j_gene: TRBJ2-2; d_gene: TRBD2; abundance: -; CDR3nt: TGCAGTGCTCCCACTAGCGGGAGCTGGGGCACCGGGGAGCTGTCTTTT; CDR3aa: CSAPTSGSWGTGELSF
v_gene: TRBV12-3/TRBV12-4; j_gene: TRBJ2-5; d_gene: -; abundance: few; CDR3nt: TGTGCCAGCAGTTTGGGGGGCCGAGCCCAGTACTTC; CDR3aa: CASSLGGRAQYF
v_gene: TRBV7-9; j_gene: TRBJ2-7; d_gene: -; abundance: -; CDR3nt: TGTGCCAGCAGCTTCCGGGTCCTGGACGAGCAGTACTTC; CDR3aa: CASSFRVLDEQYF
v_gene: TRBV7-8; j_gene: TRBJ2-1; d_gene: -; abundance: -; CDR3nt: TGTGCCAGCATCTTAGGTGCCCCTCACTCCTACAATGAGCAGTTCTTC; CDR3aa: CASILGAPHSYNEQFF
v_gene: TRBV11-2; j_gene: TRBJ1-6; d_gene: -; abundance: -; CDR3nt: TGTGCCAGCAGCCAGAGCAGGGGAAATTCACCCCTCCACTTT; CDR3aa: CASSQSRGNSPLHF
v_gene: TRBV5-1; j_gene: TRBJ2-5; d_gene: -; abundance: -; CDR3nt: TGCGCCAGCAGCTTGGTAGTGTCGCAAGAGACCCAGTACTTC; CDR3aa: CASSLVVSQETQYF
v_gene: TRBV5-1; j_gene: TRBJ1-1; d_gene: TRBD1; abundance: -; CDR3nt: TGCGCCAGCAGCTTGGAACCCAGGACAGGGGGAAGGACCATGAACACTGAAGCTTTCTTT; CDR3aa: CASSLEPRTGGRTMNTEAFF
v_gene: TRBV29-1; j_gene: TRBJ2-1; d_gene: TRBD2; abundance: few; CDR3nt: TGCAGCGGCCGTAGCGGGGCCTCCTACAATGAGCAGTTCTTC; CDR3aa: CSGRSGASYNEQFF
v_gene: TRBV12-3/TRBV12-4; j_gene: TRBJ1-1; d_gene: -; abundance: few; CDR3nt: TGTGCCAGCAGCATCCGGGTCTGGGGGACTGAAGCTTTCTTT; CDR3aa: CASSIRVWGTEAFF
v_gene: TRBV25-1; j_gene: TRBJ2-3; d_gene: -; abundance: few; CDR3nt: TGTGCCAGCAGTGAGACTATCACAGATACGCAGTATTTT; CDR3aa: CASSETITDTQYF
v_gene: TRBV18; j_gene: TRBJ2-7; d_gene: -; abundance: many; CDR3nt: TGTGCCAGCTCACCGCCAGCTAACTACGAGCAGTACTTC; CDR3aa: CASSPPANYEQYF
v_gene: TRBV15; j_gene: TRBJ1-2; d_gene: TRBD1; abundance: -; CDR3nt: TGTGCCACCAGCGTCACAGGGGAGGCTAACTATGGCTACACCTTC; CDR3aa: CATSVTGEANYGYTF
v_gene: TRBV13; j_gene: TRBJ2-3; d_gene: TRBD1; abundance: -; CDR3nt: TGTGCCAGCAGCTTAGAAAGGACAGGGGTCACAGATACGCAGTATTTT; CDR3aa: CASSLERTGVTDTQYF
v_gene: TRBV5-1; j_gene: TRBJ1-1; d_gene: TRBD1; abundance: -; CDR3nt: TGCGCCAGCAGCTCTCGGACACCGGGACAGGACACTGAAGCTTTCTTT; CDR3aa: CASSSRTPGQDTEAFF
v_gene: TRBV10-3; j_gene: TRBJ2-7; d_gene: -; abundance: -; CDR3nt: TGTGCCATCAGGAGGGTAGCGGACTCCTACGAGCAGTACTTC; CDR3aa: CAIRRVADSYEQYF
v_gene: TRBV5-8; j_gene: TRBJ2-1; d_gene: -; abundance: few; CDR3nt: TGTGCCAGCAGCTTGCTAATGAGTGAGCAGTTCTTC; CDR3aa: CASSLLMSEQFF
v_gene: TRBV7-9; j_gene: TRBJ1-2; d_gene: -; abundance: -; CDR3nt: TGTGCCAGCAGCTTCGGACAGACTAACTATGGCTACACCTTC; CDR3aa: CASSFGQTNYGYTF
v_gene: TRBV29-1; j_gene: TRBJ1-5; d_gene: TRBD1; abundance: few; CDR3nt: TGCAGCGTTGTGGACAGGGCCAATCAGCCCCAGCATTTT; CDR3aa: CSVVDRANQPQHF
v_gene: TRBV29-1; j_gene: TRBJ2-7; d_gene: -; abundance: many; CDR3nt: TGCAGCGTTCGGAACTTTGTCTCCTACGAGCAGTACTTC; CDR3aa: CSVRNFVSYEQYF
v_gene: TRBV5-1; j_gene: TRBJ2-5; d_gene: -; abundance: -; CDR3nt: TGCGCCAGCAGCTTGTGGGGTCTGGGTTGGGAGCAGTACTTC; CDR3aa: CASSLWGLGWEQYF
v_gene: TRBV3-1; j_gene: TRBJ2-5; d_gene: TRBD2; abundance: few; CDR3nt: TGTGCCAGCAGCCAGGATAAACTAGCGGGAGGAGAGACCCAGTACTTC; CDR3aa: CASSQDKLAGGETQYF
v_gene: TRBV12-3/TRBV12-4; j_gene: TRBJ2-7; d_gene: TRBD2; abundance: -; CDR3nt: TGTGCCAGCAGACCAGCTAGCGGGAGCGAGCAGTACTTC; CDR3aa: CASRPASGSEQYF
v_gene: TRBV7-8; j_gene: TRBJ1-1; d_gene: TRBD1; abundance: -; CDR3nt: TGTGCCAGCAGCTTAGACGACAGGGGAAGGGCCACTGAAGCTTTCTTT; CDR3aa: CASSLDDRGRATEAFF
v_gene: TRBV5-1; j_gene: TRBJ2-3; d_gene: TRBD2; abundance: -; CDR3nt: TGCGCCAGCAGCACACTGACTAGCGGGAGAGGGAGAAGCACAGATACGCAGTATTTT; CDR3aa: CASSTLTSGRGRSTDTQYF
v_gene: TRBV29-1; j_gene: TRBJ2-1; d_gene: TRBD1; abundance: few; CDR3nt: TGCAGCGTTTTAACAGGGGGCAATGAGCAGTTCTTC; CDR3aa: CSVLTGGNEQFF
v_gene: TRBV29-1; j_gene: TRBJ1-1; d_gene: -; abundance: -; CDR3nt: TGCAGCGACGGACGCCCGGGGAACACTGAAGCTTTCTTT; CDR3aa: CSDGRPGNTEAFF
v_gene: TRBV5-8; j_gene: TRBJ2-5; d_gene: -; abundance: -; CDR3nt: TGTGCCAGCAGCTTGCGGCAAAAAGAGACCCGGTACTTC; CDR3aa: CASSLRQKETRYF
v_gene: TRBV29-1; j_gene: TRBJ2-3; d_gene: TRBD2; abundance: -; CDR3nt: TGCAGTCACTCCGGGACTAGCGGGGGGGCCCCAGATACGCAGTATTTT; CDR3aa: CSHSGTSGGAPDTQYF
v_gene: TRBV24-1; j_gene: TRBJ1-2; d_gene: -; abundance: few; CDR3nt: TGTGCCACCAGTGACTACTATATTGCTAAAGGCTACACCTTC; CDR3aa: CATSDYYIAKGYTF
v_gene: TRBV20-1; j_gene: TRBJ2-3; d_gene: -; abundance: -; CDR3nt: TGCAGTGCTAGAGATGGGGCCTTCAGGGATACGCAGTATTTT; CDR3aa: CSARDGAFRDTQYF
v_gene: TRBV7-8; j_gene: TRBJ1-2; d_gene: -; abundance: few; CDR3nt: TGTGCCAGCAGCTGGGCAGGGAGGGACTATGGCTACACCTTC; CDR3aa: CASSWAGRDYGYTF
v_gene: TRBV2; j_gene: TRBJ2-7; d_gene: -; abundance: few; CDR3nt: TGTGCCAGCACACAGGCCTACGAGCAGTACTTC; CDR3aa: CASTQAYEQYF
v_gene: TRBV3-1; j_gene: TRBJ2-2; d_gene: -; abundance: -; CDR3nt: TGTGCCAGCAGCCAAGCCTCGGCCCTGCGTCTGTTTTTT; CDR3aa: CASSQASALRLFF
v_gene: TRBV20-1; j_gene: TRBJ1-2; d_gene: -; abundance: -; CDR3nt: TGCAGTGCTAGTAAGCAATCTAACTATGGCCACACCTTC; CDR3aa: CSASKQSNYGHTF
v_gene: TRBV20-1; j_gene: TRBJ1-6; d_gene: -; abundance: -; CDR3nt: TGCAGTGCTAGAGATCGGGAGGGGGGGCTTAATTCACCCCTCCACTTT; CDR3aa: CSARDREGGLNSPLHF
v_gene: TRBV12-5; j_gene: TRBJ1-2; d_gene: TRBD1; abundance: -; CDR3nt: TGTGCTAGTGGTTTGACAGGGGGTGGCTACACCTTC; CDR3aa: CASGLTGGGYTF
v_gene: TRBV6-1; j_gene: TRBJ2-5; d_gene: TRBD2; abundance: -; CDR3nt: TGTGCCAGCAGTTTTCGGACTAGCGGGGCGGATGAGCAGTACTTC; CDR3aa: CASSFRTSGADEQYF
v_gene: TRBV2; j_gene: TRBJ2-1; d_gene: TRBD2; abundance: -; CDR3nt: TGTGCCAGCAGTTTTACGGCTAGCGGGAGGAATGAGCAGTTCTTC; CDR3aa: CASSFTASGRNEQFF
v_gene: TRBV7-2; j_gene: TRBJ2-1; d_gene: -; abundance: many; CDR3nt: TGTGCCAGCAGCCACCCCTACAATGAGCAGTTCTTC; CDR3aa: CASSHPYNEQFF
v_gene: TRBV12-3/TRBV12-4; j_gene: TRBJ2-3; d_gene: TRBD2; abundance: -; CDR3nt: TGTGCCAGCAGACCCAGCGGGGGGGCCGGTACGCAGTATTTT; CDR3aa: CASRPSGGAGTQYF
v_gene: TRBV29-1; j_gene: TRBJ2-7; d_gene: TRBD1; abundance: once; CDR3nt: TGCAGCGTGGACCGGGACAGGGGGCTTTTGGAAGAGACCCGGTACTTC; CDR3aa: CSVDRDRGLLEETRYF
v_gene: TRBV10-3; j_gene: TRBJ2-7; d_gene: TRBD2; abundance: many; CDR3nt: TGTGCCATCAGTGACGTCAGCGGGGGGTCCTACGAGCAGTACTTC; CDR3aa: CAISDVSGGSYEQYF
v_gene: TRBV3-1; j_gene: TRBJ2-2; d_gene: -; abundance: -; CDR3nt: TGTGCCAGCAGCCACTTCAACACCGGGGAGCTGTTTTTT; CDR3aa: CASSHFNTGELFF